A selection of T cell receptor beta chains follows, all from one sample in a study of blood T cell repertoires in COVID-19. Profiling relied on immunoSEQ multiplex PCR, and the TCRdb table lists in-frame clones only, not all of them. The sample yields about 86,000 clones, 75% to 90% seen once. Sequencing used peripheral blood. These receptor sequences come from a woman older than 75 with active or convalescent COVID-19. Each CDR3 is given with its conserved first and last residue. The order of the fields is D gene, clone size, J gene, V gene, CDR3 protein, CDR3 DNA. A D gene is named only where the DNA matches it firmly. Clone size is shown for a subset of rows, as once, few, many or a class of expanded clone.

>-|once|TRBJ1-3|TRBV30
CAWSKGVGNTIYF
TGTGCCTGGAGTAAAGGGGTTGGAAACACCATATATTTT
>TRBD2|once|TRBJ2-2|TRBV29-1
CSGQTSGIHTGELFF
TGCAGCGGACAGACTAGCGGGATTCACACCGGGGAGCTGTTTTTT
>-|-|TRBJ2-3|TRBV27
CASSSSRVFRTDTQYF
TGTGCCAGCAGTTCCAGTCGGGTATTCCGCACAGATACGCAGTATTTT
>-|-|TRBJ2-7|TRBV19
CASSIGRSYEQYF
TGTGCCAGTAGTATAGGGCGGTCCTACGAGCAGTACTTC
>-|-|TRBJ1-1|TRBV19
CASSSPGGAVTEAFF
TGTGCCAGTAGTAGCCCTGGGGGGGCTGTCACTGAAGCTTTCTTT
>TRBD2|once|TRBJ2-1|TRBV28
CASSLWGGGYNEQFF
TGTGCCAGCAGTTTATGGGGCGGGGGCTACAATGAGCAGTTCTTC
>-|-|TRBJ1-1|TRBV5-5
CASSLTGGSSEAFF
TGTGCCAGCAGCTTAACGGGGGGGAGCTCTGAAGCTTTCTTT
>TRBD1|-|TRBJ1-1|TRBV3-1/TRBV3-2
CASSLRDRNTEAFF
TGTGCCAGCAGCCTTAGGGACAGGAACACTGAAGCTTTCTTT
>-|-|TRBJ2-3|TRBV18
CASSPVRASFSTDTQYF
TGTGCCAGCTCACCGGTCAGGGCGAGTTTTAGCACAGATACGCAGTATTTT
>-|-|TRBJ1-2|TRBV28
CASSFLGGTGYTF
TGTGCCAGCAGTTTTTTGGGGGGAACTGGCTACACCTTC
>TRBD1|-|TRBJ1-2|TRBV7-2
CASSFRQGGSYGYTF
TGTGCCAGCAGCTTTCGACAGGGGGGCAGCTATGGCTACACCTTC
>-|-|TRBJ1-1|TRBV3-1/TRBV3-2
CASTSSRTSNTEAFF
TGTGCCAGCACCTCAAGTAGGACATCGAACACTGAAGCTTTCTTT
>-|-|TRBJ1-2|TRBV6-6
CASSDQIYGYTF
TGTGCCAGCAGTGATCAGATCTATGGCTACACCTTC
>TRBD2|-|TRBJ2-1|TRBV15
CATSRGGGRMVSEQFF
TGTGCCACCAGCAGGGGGGGCGGGAGGATGGTAAGTGAGCAGTTCTTC
>-|-|TRBJ2-2|TRBV19
CASSISRRRGTGELFF
TGTGCCAGTAGTATCTCGAGGCGTAGGGGCACCGGGGAGCTGTTTTTT
>-|few|TRBJ2-7|TRBV6-5
CASTKRGGDLYEQYF
TGTGCCAGCACTAAAAGGGGGGGGGACTTATACGAGCAGTACTTC
>TRBD2|once|TRBJ2-2|TRBV5-8
CASSLWRGDVTGELFF
TGTGCCAGCAGCTTGTGGCGGGGGGATGTAACCGGGGAGCTGTTTTTT
>-|-|TRBJ1-5|TRBV18
CASSRYGDSNQPQHF
TGTGCCAGCTCTCGTTACGGGGATAGCAATCAGCCCCAGCATTTT
>-|few|TRBJ2-2|TRBV7-3
CASSPTSARTGELFF
TGTGCCAGCAGCCCTACTAGTGCCCGCACCGGGGAGCTGTTTTTT
>-|-|TRBJ1-1|TRBV18
CASSPEGGNTEAFF
TGTGCCAGCTCACCGGAAGGGGGGAACACTGAAGCTTTCTTT
>-|-|TRBJ1-3|TRBV4-3
CASSQNQGTGNTIYF
TGCGCCAGCAGCCAAAACCAGGGCACTGGAAACACCATATATTTT
>TRBD1|-|TRBJ1-4|TRBV24-1
CATSETGTGGSEKLFF
TGTGCCACCAGTGAAACGGGGACAGGGGGAAGTGAAAAACTGTTTTTT
>-|-|TRBJ1-3|TRBV4-1
CASSQRQGMGNTIYF
TGCGCCAGCAGCCAGAGGCAGGGAATGGGAAACACCATATATTTT
>-|-|TRBJ1-1|TRBV18
CASSPLGGLNTEAFF
TGTGCCAGCTCACCACTAGGGGGATTGAACACTGAAGCTTTCTTT
>TRBD1|-|TRBJ2-1|TRBV6-2/TRBV6-3
CASSGTGSNEQFF
TGTGCCAGCAGCGGGACAGGGTCGAATGAGCAGTTCTTC